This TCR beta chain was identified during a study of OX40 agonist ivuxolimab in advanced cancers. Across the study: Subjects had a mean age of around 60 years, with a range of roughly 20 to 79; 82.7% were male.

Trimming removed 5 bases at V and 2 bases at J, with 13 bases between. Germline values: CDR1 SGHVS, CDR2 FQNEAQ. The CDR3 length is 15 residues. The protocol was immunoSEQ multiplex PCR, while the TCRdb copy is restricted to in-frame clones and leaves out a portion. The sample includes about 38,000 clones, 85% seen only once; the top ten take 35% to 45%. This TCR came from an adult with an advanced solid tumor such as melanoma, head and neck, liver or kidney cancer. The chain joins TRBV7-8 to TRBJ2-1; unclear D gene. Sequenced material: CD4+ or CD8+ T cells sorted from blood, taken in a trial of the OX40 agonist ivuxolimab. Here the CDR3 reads CASSLDTGPYNEQFF. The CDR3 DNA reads TGTGCCAGCAGCCTCGACACCGGACCCTACAATGAGCAGTTCTTC.